Following are 31 T cell receptor beta chains from one sample sequenced in a study of beta chain features in type 1 diabetes. Expressed TCRB transcripts were sequenced after all isolated RNA was converted to cDNA. Sequencing was performed with immunoSEQ multiplex PCR; in TCRdb, only in-frame clones are kept and a portion is missing. This sample has 390,000 or so clones, with about 14% found just once. Input material: naive CD4+ T cells from blood. The receptors were gathered from a man aged 25-45 years in good health.

The J gene is TRBJ1-1, the V gene TRBV4-1, with a tentative D call TRBD1 (6 bases). CDR3 length: 15 residues. The germline CDR1 and CDR2 sequences are MGHRA and YSYEKL. Deletions cut 5 bases from V and 3 bases from J, with 16 bases between. The CDR3 spells CASSYGTWRDTEAFF. The CDR3 DNA reads as TGCGCCAGCAGCTACGGGACATGGCGGGACACTGAAGCTTTCTTT.

This clone has only a few counts. This chain joins TRBV11-3 and TRBJ2-3; perhaps D is TRBD1 or TRBD2 (6 bases each). CDR3 length equals 16 residues. Trimming took 5 bases from V and 0 from J, leaving 15 bases between them. The germline gives CDR1 SGHNT, CDR2 YENEEA. The DNA of the CDR3 is TGTGCCAGCAGCCGGGGGCAACTAGCCAGCACAGATACGCAGTATTTT. Amino acids: CASSRGQLASTDTQYF.

This chain links TRBV10-3 with TRBJ1-2, with D uncertain. Trimming took 11 bases from V and 8 from J, leaving 15 bases between them. CDR3 length: 11 amino acids. CDR1 is ENHRY and CDR2 is SYGVKD in the germline V gene. CDR3 residues: CAPSRACGYTF. DNA for the CDR3: TGTGCCCCCTCGAGGGCATGCGGCTACACCTTC.

The sample holds a few counts of this clone. The CDR3 DNA follows: TGTGCCGTTCGGGGATTCAGTATTTACACTGAAGCTTTCTTT. It encodes CAVRGFSIYTEAFF. V usage is TRBV30 and J usage is TRBJ1-1; D remains unclear. The CDR3 contains 14 residues. CDR1 GTSNPN and CDR2 SVGIG come from the germline V gene (reference sequence). Trimming removed 8 bases from V and 3 bases from J, with 19 bases in between.

This clone has a handful of counts. The rearrangement uses TRBV5-1 and TRBJ2-1; TRBD2 agrees at 13 bases. With V trimmed by 8 bases and J by 5 bases, 4 bases remained unmatched. This CDR3 spans 14 amino acids. In germline, CDR1 is SGHRS, CDR2 YFSETQ. The CDR3 sequence: CASTTSGRNNEQFF. In DNA form, the CDR3 reads TGCGCCAGTACGACTAGCGGGAGGAACAATGAGCAGTTCTTC.

The chain combines TRBV9 with TRBJ2-1; D is uncertain. CDR1 SGDLS and CDR2 YYNGEE come from the germline V gene. The V end lost 2 bases, the J end lost 5 bases, and 5 bases lay between the germline ends. This CDR3 region has 12 residues. CDR3 loop: CASSVTNNEQFF. CDR3 nucleotides: TGTGCCAGCAGCGTCACAAACAATGAGCAGTTCTTC.

Here the CDR3 DNA reads TGTGCCTGGTTAGGACGGCCAAATGAAAAACTGTTTTTT. Amino acids: CAWLGRPNEKLFF. This rearrangement joins TRBV30 to TRBJ1-4; D is unresolved. Germline V gene data show CDR1 as GTSNPN and CDR2 as SVGIG (reference sequence). V shed 5 bases and J shed 5 bases, with 12 bases lying between them. There are 13 residues in the CDR3.

In this sample, this clone turned up a few times. This chain uses TRBV7-7 with TRBJ2-5; the match to TRBD1 covers 7 bases. CDR1 and CDR2 from the germline V gene are SSHAT and FNYEAQ (reference sequence). The ends lost 5 bases at V and 0 bases at J; junction bases unmatched: 6. The CDR3 length is 15 residues. The CDR3 sequence is CASSPQTGDQETQYF. The CDR3 DNA is TGTGCCAGCAGCCCTCAAACAGGGGACCAAGAGACCCAGTACTTC.

The chain carries TRBV6-5 and TRBJ2-4; the D gene is possibly TRBD1 (7 bases). The CDR3 contains 16 residues. Germline V lookup: CDR1 MNHEY, CDR2 SVGAGI. V lost 4 bases to trimming and J lost 2 bases, with 15 bases between them. The CDR3 spells CASSSRGAGTKNIQYF. CDR3 DNA: TGTGCCAGCAGTTCCAGGGGGGCTGGGACCAAAAACATTCAGTACTTC.

The rearrangement uses TRBV9 and TRBJ2-3; the D is unclear. V was cut by 2 bases and J by 2 bases, with 12 bases left in between. The CDR3 covers 15 residues. Germline loops: CDR1 SGDLS, CDR2 YYNGEE. This CDR3 reads CASSVNGDYTDTQYF. The CDR3 DNA reads as TGTGCCAGCAGCGTGAATGGCGATTACACAGATACGCAGTATTTT. The entire variable domain, with the rest obtained from reference TRBV9 and TRBJ2-3, is as follows: DSGVTQTPKHLITATGQRVTLRCSPRSGDLSVYWYQQSLDQGLQFLIQYYNGEERAKGNILERFSAQQFPDLHSELNLSSLELGDSALYFCASSVNGDYTDTQYFGPGTRLTVL.

The chain links TRBV6-5 to TRBJ2-5; the D gene is possibly TRBD2 (6 bases). CDR3 length equals 13 residues. Deletions cut 2 bases from V and 5 bases from J, with 9 bases between. Germline CDR1 reads MNHEY; CDR2 reads SVGAGI. DNA of the CDR3: TGTGCCAGCAGTTACGTCCGGGGGGAGACCCAGTACTTC. Its translation: CASSYVRGETQYF.

This clone was found a few times. The V call is TRBV5-1, the J call TRBJ2-2, with D possibly being TRBD1 (5 bases). Deletions cut 0 bases from V and 4 bases from J, with 10 bases between. This CDR3 has 15 amino acids. Germline-derived CDR1 and CDR2 are SGHRS and YFSETQ. Here the CDR3 reads CASSLAMQGTGELFF. The CDR3 DNA follows: TGCGCCAGCAGCTTGGCGATGCAGGGCACCGGGGAGCTGTTTTTT.

This clone appeared a few times. V gene TRBV4-1 combines with J gene TRBJ1-3, with TRBD1 as a possible D gene (5 bases). CDR1 is MGHRA and CDR2 is YSYEKL in the germline V gene. The CDR3 spans 18 residues. The V and J ends lost 3 bases and 0 bases respectively, with 18 bases between them. Written as DNA, the CDR3 is TGCGCCAGCAGCCACACCCCCACAGGCGCGGGCTCTGGAAACACCATATATTTT. Its protein product is CASSHTPTGAGSGNTIYF.

The CDR3 DNA follows: TGTGCCTGGTCCTCTAGCGCTAGCACAGATACGCAGTATTTT. As protein: CAWSSSASTDTQYF. The J gene is TRBJ2-3, the V gene TRBV30; possibly TRBD2 for D (6 bases). Trimming left V 5 bases short and J 0 bases short, with 12 bases between. This CDR3 is built from 14 residues. Looked up from germline, CDR1 is GTSNPN and CDR2 is SVGIG (reference sequence).

This clone was observed a few times. The V gene is TRBV29-1, the J gene TRBJ1-1, with D unclear. CDR3 length: 11 residues. Trimming took 3 bases from V and 8 from J, leaving 10 bases between them. Germline values: CDR1 SQVTM, CDR2 ANQGSEA. This CDR3 reads CSVEPGTEAFF. CDR3 DNA sequence: TGCAGCGTTGAGCCCGGAACGGAAGCTTTCTTT.

CDR3 DNA sequence: TGTGCCAGCAGTCCGCCTCCCAGGGGGCTGTACAATGAGCAGTTCTTC. This sequence encodes CASSPPPRGLYNEQFF. The chain employs TRBV27 and TRBJ2-1, with 8 bases aligning to TRBD1. CDR1 and CDR2 (germline): MNHEY, SMNVEV (reference sequence). The CDR3 length is 16 residues. Trimming took 5 bases from V and 4 from J; bases not matched to a gene: 10.

This clone has more than one count but fewer than ten. The chain employs TRBV19 and TRBJ2-3; D is unclear. Trimming left V 0 bases short and J 6 bases short, with 4 bases between. The germline V gene encodes CDR1 LNHDA and CDR2 SQIVND (reference sequence). The CDR3 consists of 12 residues. The CDR3 DNA is TGTGCCAGTAGTATAGAGGGCGATACGCAGTATTTT. Protein: CASSIEGDTQYF.

The chain uses TRBV2 and TRBJ2-4; no definite D call. This CDR3 is built from 14 residues. V was clipped by 4 bases and J by 5 bases, with 12 bases between them. Germline CDR1 reads SNHLY; CDR2 reads FYNNEI. As DNA, the CDR3 is TGTGCCAGCAGTGTACAGCAATATCAAAACATTCAGTACTTC. It yields the protein CASSVQQYQNIQYF.

This chain joins TRBV28 and TRBJ2-7, with 9 bases aligning to TRBD1. The germline V gene encodes CDR1 MDHEN and CDR2 SYDVKM. Trimming removed 5 bases from V and 4 bases from J; junction bases left unmatched: 6. The CDR3 loop spans 14 amino acids. The CDR3 region has the DNA TGTGCCAGCAGTGCCCCGGGACAGGGATACGAGCAGTACTTC. This codes for CASSAPGQGYEQYF.

This clone appeared many times. V and J are TRBV7-9 and TRBJ2-6; D not certain. The germline V gene encodes CDR1 SEHNR and CDR2 FQNEAQ (reference sequence). CDR3 length: 16 residues. The V end lost 2 bases, the J end lost 1 base, and 9 bases lay between the germline ends. CDR3 in amino acids: CASSLSSGSGANVLTF. The CDR3 bases are TGTGCCAGCAGCTTATCGAGTGGATCTGGGGCCAACGTCCTGACTTTC. Full variable domain (rest looked up from reference TRBV7-9 and TRBJ2-6): DTGVSQNPRHKITKRGQNVTFRCDPISEHNRLYWYRQTLGQGPEFLTYFQNEAQLEKSRLLSDRFSAERPKGSFSTLEIQRTEQGDSAMYLCASSLSSGSGANVLTFGAGSRLTVL.

This chain joins TRBV11-3 and TRBJ2-1; 7 bases map to TRBD1. J was trimmed by 4 bases and V by 5 bases; bases with no gene match: 2. Germline V lookup: CDR1 SGHNT, CDR2 YENEEA. The CDR3 totals 13 residues. CDR3 DNA sequence: TGTGCCAGCAGCCGGGACAGTTACAATGAGCAGTTCTTC. Translating it yields CASSRDSYNEQFF.

This clone appeared a few times. The chain links TRBV7-9 to TRBJ1-2, with D unresolved. Germline CDR1 SEHNR, CDR2 FQNEAQ (reference sequence). V was shortened by 4 bases and J by 4 bases, with 10 bases between the two germline ends. The CDR3 spans 13 residues. For the CDR3, the DNA is TGTGCCAGCAGCTACGAGGGAGTCTATGGCTACACCTTC. Amino acid sequence: CASSYEGVYGYTF.

The chain combines TRBV19 with TRBJ2-3, with D perhaps matching TRBD1 or TRBD2 (5 bases each). V lost 5 bases and J lost 3, with 12 bases in between. CDR3 length: 14 residues. Germline V CDR1 and CDR2: LNHDA, SQIVND (reference sequence). The CDR3 loop reads CASSPSWGTDTQYF. The CDR3 coding sequence is TGTGCCAGTAGTCCATCGTGGGGGACAGATACGCAGTATTTT.

V gene TRBV5-4 combines with J gene TRBJ2-3; 7 nucleotides align to TRBD2. J gave up 0 bases and V 3 bases, and 4 bases lay outside the gene matches. CDR1 and CDR2 (germline): SGHNT, YYREEE (reference sequence). This CDR3 contains 15 residues. The CDR3: CASSWGLTSTDTQYF. The CDR3, as DNA: TGTGCCAGCAGCTGGGGACTAACTAGCACAGATACGCAGTATTTT. Full variable domain (missing parts from reference TRBV5-4 and TRBJ2-3): ETGVTQSPTHLIKTRGQQVTLRCSSQSGHNTVSWYQQALGQGPQFIFQYYREEENGRGNFPPRFSGLQFPNYSSELNVNALELDDSALYLCASSWGLTSTDTQYFGPGTRLTVL.

This chain uses TRBV7-3 with TRBJ1-3; no definite D call. Per germline, CDR1 SGHTA and CDR2 FQGTGA. Trimming stripped 4 bases from V and 0 bases from J, with 7 bases between. This CDR3 has 14 amino acids. The CDR3 sequence is CASSSGPSGNTIYF. The CDR3 bases are TGTGCCAGCAGCTCCGGGCCCTCTGGAAACACCATATATTTT.

J is TRBJ2-7 and V is TRBV7-2; tentatively, D is TRBD2 (5 bases). The V and J ends lost 4 bases and 0 bases respectively, with 10 bases between them. The CDR3 has 14 residues. CDR1 is SGHTA and CDR2 is FQGNSA in the germline V gene. DNA of the CDR3: TGTGCCAGCAGCTCCTTACGGGGCTCCTACGAGCAGTACTTC. Translation gives CASSSLRGSYEQYF.

The table lists this clone with a few counts. The sample contains more than one DNA sequence encoding this CDR3. This chain joins TRBV18 and TRBJ1-1; D remains ambiguous. Germline V gives CDR1 KGHSH, CDR2 LQKENI. The CDR3 extends over 13 amino acids. Trimming stripped 3 bases from V and 1 base from J, with 6 bases between. CDR3 nucleotide sequence: TGTGCCAGCTCACCGAAGACGAACACTGAAGCTTTCTTT. Amino acids: CASSPKTNTEAFF.

This clone was counted only a few times. This chain joins TRBV18 and TRBJ1-1, with a weak D call TRBD1 (5 bases). The CDR3 runs to 13 residues. V was clipped by 3 bases and J by 10 bases, with 15 bases between them. CDR1 KGHSH and CDR2 LQKENI come from the germline V gene. Written as DNA, the CDR3 is TGTGCCAGCTCACCCGATAACCGACAGAGAGCTTTCTTT. It encodes CASSPDNRQRAFF.

This clone has more than one count but fewer than ten. V is TRBV19 and J is TRBJ2-1; D is unresolved. V lost 1 base, J lost 3 bases, and 4 bases lay in between. The germline V gene encodes CDR1 LNHDA and CDR2 SQIVND (reference sequence). The CDR3 is 13 amino acids. CDR3 nucleotide sequence: TGTGCCAGTAGTATAGCCTTCTACAATGAGCAGTTCTTC. Translation gives CASSIAFYNEQFF.

This chain uses TRBV7-9 with TRBJ2-5; 9 bases fit TRBD2. This CDR3 is 15 amino acids long. Germline loops: CDR1 SEHNR, CDR2 FQNEAQ (reference sequence). V gave up 5 bases and J gave up 1 base; unmatched junction bases: 5. CDR3 in DNA: TGTGCCAGCAGCCTTCCTAGCGGGGCCCAAGAGACCCAGTACTTC. Residues: CASSLPSGAQETQYF.

The genes are TRBV4-2 and TRBJ2-5, with unresolved D. Germline assignment: CDR1 LGHNA and CDR2 YNFKEQ. V lost 1 base and J 7 bases, leaving 7 bases between the germline ends. This CDR3 is 12 amino acids long. CDR3 amino acids: CASSQALGTQYF. CDR3 bases: TGTGCCAGCAGCCAAGCTTTAGGGACCCAGTACTTC.